Following are 16 T cell receptor beta chains from one sample sequenced in a study of CD8+CD57+ T cells in acquired aplastic anemia. Researchers used genomic DNA as the template to profile TCR beta VDJ and CDR3. TCRdb ran MiXCR on the reads and lists one entry per CDR3 protein. The repertoire holds 150,000 to 200,000 distinct CDR3 sequences, with under 70% as singletons. Sequencing used sorted CD4+, CD8+, or CD8+CD57+ T cells (not recorded which) from PBMCs. All receptors come from a human donor with severe aplastic anemia or a healthy control (not recorded which).

In its sample, this clonotype was seen a few times. The genes are TRBV24-1 and TRBJ1-5; no definite D call. Trimming pared 6 bases from V and 4 bases from J, leaving 6 bases between. This CDR3 contains 12 residues. Germline-derived CDR1 and CDR2 are KGHDR and SFDVKD. The CDR3 DNA sequence: TGTGCCACCAGTATGCCTAATCAGCCCCAGCATTTT. Encoded protein: CATSMPNQPQHF.

In its sample, this clonotype was seen once. The chain combines TRBV10-2 with TRBJ2-7; 7 bases agree with TRBD2. Germline V gives CDR1 WSHSY, CDR2 SAAADI. The CDR3 extends over 15 amino acids. Trimming cost V 3 bases and J 3 bases; bases outside gene matches: 8. Here the CDR3 reads CASSDSGGVVYEQYF. CDR3 in DNA: TGCGCCAGCAGTGACAGTGGGGGGGTCGTCTACGAGCAGTACTTC.

In this sample, this clonotype turned up many times. The genes are TRBV20-1 and TRBJ2-3; the D is unclear. This CDR3 spans 14 amino acids. Trimming removed 6 bases from V and 0 bases from J, with 13 bases in between. In germline, CDR1 is DFQATT, CDR2 SNEGSKA (reference sequence). This chain's CDR3 is CSAYRTESTDTQYF. The CDR3, as DNA: TGCAGTGCCTACAGAACAGAAAGCACAGATACGCAGTATTTT.

This clonotype was seen at least ten times. This sequence joins TRBV11-2 and TRBJ2-7, with D possibly matching TRBD1 (5 bases). The CDR3 contains 14 residues. V lost 1 base to trimming and J lost 3 bases, with 10 bases between them. The germline gives CDR1 SGHAT, CDR2 FQNNGV. CDR3 in amino acids: CASSLGTGVYEQYF. Written as DNA, the CDR3 is TGTGCCAGCAGCTTAGGAACAGGAGTCTACGAGCAGTACTTC.

V and J are TRBV29-1 and TRBJ2-5, with D possibly being TRBD2 (5 bases). Per germline, CDR1 SQVTM and CDR2 ANQGSEA. The CDR3 is 13 amino acids. Trimming removed 3 bases from V and 7 bases from J, with 15 bases in between. Here the CDR3 reads CSVEGSRRGTQYF. The CDR3 bases are TGCAGCGTTGAGGGCAGCCGCCGGGGGACCCAGTACTTC.

This chain connects TRBV10-3 to TRBJ1-6, with TRBD1 as a possible D gene (6 bases). Germline-derived CDR1 and CDR2 are ENHRY and SYGVKD. CDR3 size: 15 residues. With 4 bases removed from V and 7 bases from J, the gap between germline ends came to 14 bases. In DNA, the CDR3 is TGTGCCATCAGTGTAGGTCAGGGGATAAATTCACCCCTCCACTTT. The encoded protein is CAISVGQGINSPLHF.

This clonotype was counted once. A read error may explain this, as a much larger clone is one base away. The V and J genes are TRBV10-3 and TRBJ1-6; 8 positions agree with TRBD1. This CDR3 region has 15 residues. Germline V gene data show CDR1 as ENHRY and CDR2 as SYGVKD. V shed 5 bases and J 7 bases; nucleotides not matched to a gene: 7. This CDR3 reads CAISKPGTGNSPLHF. The CDR3 DNA follows: TGTGCCATCAGTAAACCCGGGACAGGCAATTCACCCCTCCACTTT.

The chain employs TRBV7-3 and TRBJ2-1, with 14 bases aligning to TRBD2. Germline CDR1 and CDR2: SGHTA and FQGTGA. V gave up 5 bases and J gave up 3 bases; unmatched junction bases: 3. This CDR3 region has 16 residues. CDR3 sequence reads: CASSPGTSGSYNEQFF. The DNA for the CDR3 is TGTGCCAGCAGCCCCGGGACTAGCGGGAGCTACAATGAGCAGTTCTTC.

The chain uses TRBV7-2 and TRBJ2-7; D might be TRBD1 (6 bases). V gave up 1 base and J gave up 7 bases, with 14 bases separating them. The CDR3 totals 14 residues. Germline lookup yields CDR1 SGHTA and CDR2 FQGNSA. The CDR3: CASSLGGPLREQYF. In DNA form, the CDR3 reads TGTGCCAGCAGCTTAGGGGGGCCTCTGAGGGAGCAGTACTTC. The full variable domain, completed using reference TRBV7-2 and TRBJ2-7, is GAGVSQSPSNKVTEKGKDVELRCDPISGHTALYWYRQSLGQGLEFLIYFQGNSAPDKSGLPSDRFSAERTGGSVSTLTIQRTQQEDSAVYLCASSLGGPLREQYFGPGTRLTVT.

This clonotype has ten or more counts. The CDR3 DNA reads as TGTGCCAGCAGTGAGGGGAGACAGTATACCTACGAGCAGTACTTC. Translation: CASSEGRQYTYEQYF. The chain links TRBV6-6 to TRBJ2-7; D assignment may be TRBD1 or TRBD2 (5 bases each). The CDR3 length is 15 residues. Germline lookup yields CDR1 MNHNY and CDR2 SVGAGI (reference sequence). The germline V and J ends were trimmed by 5 bases and 2 bases, with 16 bases remaining between them.

This sequence joins TRBV20-1 and TRBJ1-2; 9 bases fit TRBD1. The CDR3 runs to 13 residues. Trimming cost V 6 bases and J 4 bases; bases outside gene matches: 6. The germline CDR1 and CDR2 sequences are DFQATT and SNEGSKA (reference sequence). The CDR3 DNA follows: TGCAGTGCCGCCACGACAGGGGGCTATGGCTACACCTTC. Translation: CSAATTGGYGYTF.

This chain uses TRBV20-1 with TRBJ1-1; D is unresolved. Germline-derived CDR1 and CDR2 are DFQATT and SNEGSKA (reference sequence). Deletions cut 3 bases from V and 0 bases from J, with 11 bases between. The CDR3 loop spans 14 amino acids. The CDR3 loop is CSARRGVVNTEAFF. The CDR3 bases are TGCAGTGCTAGGCGGGGTGTTGTGAACACTGAAGCTTTCTTT.

CDR3 region: CASSQESGGLETQYF. Written as DNA, the CDR3 is TGTGCCAGCAGCCAAGAAAGCGGGGGCTTGGAGACCCAGTACTTC. This chain connects TRBV9 to TRBJ2-5; 8 bases align to TRBD2. The CDR3 spans 15 residues. Germline V gene lookup returns CDR1 SGDLS and CDR2 YYNGEE. The V gene end was trimmed by 4 bases and the J gene end by 5 bases; junction bases not matched to a gene: 10.

The chain uses TRBV12-3 or TRBV12-4 and TRBJ1-2, with D unclear. The CDR3 extends over 12 amino acids. Trimming took off 6 bases at V and 4 bases at J, with 9 bases between the two ends. This CDR3 is CASSPVTYGYTF. CDR3 sequence (DNA): TGTGCCAGCAGCCCCGTTACCTATGGCTACACCTTC.

The rearrangement joins TRBV7-9 to TRBJ2-1; 11 bases line up with TRBD2. Per the germline V gene, CDR1 is SEHNR and CDR2 is FQNEAQ (reference sequence). V shed 3 bases, J shed 10 bases, and the junction held 8 bases outside the gene matches. This CDR3 region has 15 residues. As DNA, the CDR3 is TGTGCCAGCAGCTTTAGTACTAGCGGGAGCCGCGAGCAGTTCTTC. Its protein product is CASSFSTSGSREQFF.

The chain carries TRBV19 and TRBJ1-2; the D is unclear. The CDR3 has 12 residues. Germline V gene lookup returns CDR1 LNHDA and CDR2 SQIVND (reference sequence). Trimming stripped 6 bases from V and 3 bases from J, with 8 bases between. For the CDR3, the DNA is TGTGCCAGTAGCTATTTGGACTATGGCTACACCTTC. This encodes CASSYLDYGYTF.